This T cell receptor (beta chain) originates from a study of blood T cell repertoires in COVID-19. Study in general: The cDNA or gDNA used as material had been derived from T cells, B-cell-depleted T cells, or PBMCs.

This CDR3 contains 12 residues. Losses at the gene ends were 4 bases for V and 8 bases for J; bases not matched to a gene: 4. The germline gives CDR1 SGDLS, CDR2 YYNGEE. As originally analysed: Estimated nucleated cell counts came from reference gene primer amplification. Generated by immunoSEQ multiplex PCR, the TCRdb table keeps only in-frame clones and is missing some. V and J calls and clone size follow that table, whereas D and trimming were derived from the DNA. Of roughly 110,000 clones listed, around 89% were seen once; the top ten hold approximately 4.5%. Sequencing was done on a sample of peripheral blood. The chain carries TRBV9 and TRBJ1-1; 8 positions agree with TRBD1. The receptor's source is a woman aged 45-60 years with acute or convalescent COVID-19. CDR3 bases: TGTGCCAGCAGCCCAGGGGGCGCGGAAGCTTTCTTT. This translates into CASSPGGAEAFF.